This TCR beta chain emerged from a study of Ad26.COV2.S vaccination and SARS-CoV-2 variants listed by TCRdb under 2021. For context, the study as a whole: Vaccine-arm donors came from COV1001, a multicentre, randomized, double-blind, placebo-controlled phase I-IIa trial of Ad26.COV2.S in healthy adults. Ad26.COV2.S was administered intramuscularly at a dose of 5x10^10 or 1x10^11 viral particles, either as one shot or as two shots given 56 days apart. TCRbeta repertoire sequencing served as the tool for gauging how specific and how broad the SARS-CoV-2-reactive T cell receptors were following Ad26.COV2.S vaccination. The TCR-sequenced set comprised around 30 samples: roughly 19 Ad26.COV2.S vaccine recipients, 5 placebo recipients and 8 SARS-CoV-2 convalescent individuals. Participants in the trial were split at random into five groups of five each, receiving low-dose or high-dose Ad26.COV2.S once or twice, or else placebo on both occasions. Blinding of investigators to trial group allocation was maintained during experiments and outcome assessment. On the study overall, not on this receptor specifically: Comparing responses between vaccine doses or regimens was not something the study was powered to do. Higher spike-specific TCR breadth was observed in Ad26.COV2.S recipients than in placebo recipients (P = 0.0014). It was noted by the authors that total T cell responses may have been underestimated by the TCR breadth and depth analyses. Comparable non-spike TCR breadth was observed between vaccine and placebo recipients, consistent with only spike being contained in the vaccine. Substantial breadth of spike-specific CD8+ and CD4+ T cell responses was reported after vaccination.

Per the publication, the treatment or condition label means: over 15 received Ad26.COV2.S at low or high dose, single or two shots; about 5 received placebo; per-sample allocation not given. For vaccine and placebo recipients, repertoires were sequenced using samples collected on day 63 after the first injection. Between 29 July and 7 August 2020, Cohort 1b enrolled about two dozen adults aged 18-55 years at one site in Boston, USA. Ad26.COV2.S was a replication-incompetent adenovirus type 26 vector expressing a prefusion-stabilized SARS-CoV-2 spike protein from the original Wuhan strain. V is cut back by 8 bases and J by 1 base, with 10 bases in the junction unmatched. The CDR3, cysteine through phenylalanine, is 18 amino acids long. The CDR3 DNA has 54 bases and is translated from base 1. Per the germline V gene, SNHLY is the CDR1 and FYNNEI is the CDR2. The immunoSEQ Assay was used to sequence TCRbeta CDR3 regions. After extraction, genomic DNA underwent amplification by bias-controlled multiplex PCR, followed by high-throughput sequencing. Regarding the original processing steps: To quantify the absolute abundance of every unique TCRbeta CDR3 region, sequences were collapsed and filtered. T cell fraction was estimated by normalizing TCRbeta template counts to usable DNA, which was measured by amplifying reference genes present in all nucleated cells. Repertoire TCRs were annotated as SARS-CoV-2-specific when V gene, CDR3 amino acid sequence and J gene were exactly matched to a known reactive TCR set. The reference SARS-CoV-2 TCR set was derived from MIRA and filtered for enrichment in COVID-19-positive ImmuneCODE repertoires, a step that removed public or cross-reactive TCRs. Using the MIRA antigens, annotated TCRs were further analysed by specific ORF or by position within an ORF. Depth was the summed frequency of annotated unique rearrangements, while breadth was defined as annotated unique rearrangements over total unique productive rearrangements. Group comparisons of TCR breadth used two-sided Wilcoxon rank-sum tests. TCRdb mirrors the immuneACCESS table, restricted to in-frame sequences. Some clones are absent from its copies; in checked studies, under half trace to an unresolved V gene, and the reason for the others is unknown. The D gene and trimming were derived from the DNA, and the V and J assignments and clone size from that table. The sample table holds 440,000 or so clones, of which 90% were seen once. Together, the top ten hold less than 5.5% of the sample.

As for this clone: The antigen it binds to is not known. Per-nucleotide qualities are absent, and no much larger clonotype sits a single base away.

The sample consisted of peripheral blood, taken in a trial of Ad26.COV2.S vaccine versus placebo. This sequence originates from a person aged 18-65 years who received the Ad26.COV2.S COVID-19 vaccine or a placebo. The V and J segments used are TRBV2 and TRBJ2-1; 14 bases in between match TRBD2. The bases are TGTGCCAGCCCGACTAGCGGGAGGGTCCAAGGGTCCTACAATGAGCAGTTCTTC. This gives the protein CASPTSGRVQGSYNEQFF.